This T cell receptor beta chain was documented in a study of blood T cell repertoires in COVID-19. For the study at large: The United States, Italy and Spain supplied acute and convalescent COVID-19 samples. PBMCs, B-cell-depleted T cells, or T cells provided the cDNA or gDNA that made up the material.

Profiling relied on immunoSEQ multiplex PCR, and the TCRdb table lists in-frame clones only, not all of them. The table has 150,000 to 180,000 clones, approximately 91% seen once; the top ten hold over 2%. The CDR3 contains 16 residues. CDR1 and CDR2 from the germline V gene are LNHDA and SQIVND (reference sequence). V was clipped by 6 bases and J by 1 base; unmatched bases: 10. The chain uses TRBV19 and TRBJ1-1; 8 bases agree with TRBD1. The clonotype comes from a woman aged 65 to 85 with acute or convalescent COVID-19. Material for sequencing was peripheral blood. The CDR3 sequence: CASRPGQGIRNTEAFF. The CDR3 DNA reads TGTGCCAGTAGACCCGGACAGGGAATTAGGAACACTGAAGCTTTCTTT. Complete variable domain (other parts from reference TRBV19 and TRBJ1-1): DGGITQSPKYLFRKEGQNVTLSCEQNLNHDAMYWYRQDPGQGLRLIYYSQIVNDFQKGDIAEGYSVSREKKESFPLTVTSAQKNPTAFYLCASRPGQGIRNTEAFFGQGTRLTVV.